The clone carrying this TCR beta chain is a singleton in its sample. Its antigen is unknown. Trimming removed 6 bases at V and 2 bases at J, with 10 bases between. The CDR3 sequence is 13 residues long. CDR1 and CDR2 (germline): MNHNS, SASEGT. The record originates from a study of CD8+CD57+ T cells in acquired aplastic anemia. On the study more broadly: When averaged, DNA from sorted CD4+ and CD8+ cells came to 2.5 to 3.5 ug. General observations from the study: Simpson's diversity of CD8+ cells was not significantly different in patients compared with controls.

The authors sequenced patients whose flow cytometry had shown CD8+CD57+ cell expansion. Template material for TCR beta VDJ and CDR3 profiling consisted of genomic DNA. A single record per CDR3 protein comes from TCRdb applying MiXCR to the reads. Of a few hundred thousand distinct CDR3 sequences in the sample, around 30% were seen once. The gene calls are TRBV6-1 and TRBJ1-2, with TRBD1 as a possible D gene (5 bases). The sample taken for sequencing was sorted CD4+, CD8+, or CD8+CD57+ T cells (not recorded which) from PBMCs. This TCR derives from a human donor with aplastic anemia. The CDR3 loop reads CASSWTTNYGYTF. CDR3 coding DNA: TGTGCCAGCAGCTGGACAACCAACTATGGCTACACCTTC.